This entry describes one TCR beta chain. What it binds is unknown. CDR1 and CDR2 (germline): ENHRY, SYGVKD. V lost 8 bases and J 8 bases, leaving 12 bases between the germline ends. This CDR3 region has 11 residues. The data derive from a study of blood T cells in healthy people across ages. Whole-study findings and limits: Getting older went along with TCR beta diversity per million T cells dropping roughly linearly. The study could not conclusively compare naive and antigen-experienced cells, given its unsorted PBMCs.

The second PCR ran roughly 6 to 12 cycles with a sample-barcoded 5' primer and J-beta primers. Each CDR3 protein is one row after TCRdb ran MiXCR on the 5' RACE reads. The sample yields about 1.6 million distinct CDR3 sequences, about 31% seen once. Those donating, healthy Caucasian individuals from Russia, were aged roughly 6 to 100. Per sample, a minimum of 6 million PBMCs were isolated. This TCR came from a woman aged 25 to 45 in good health. The chain combines TRBV10-3 with TRBJ2-5; no reliable D call. Sequencing was performed on blood. CDR3 residues: CAIGPERTQYF. The CDR3 DNA is TGTGCCATCGGACCCGAGAGAACCCAGTACTTC.